Listed here are 17 T cell receptor beta chains from one sample, sequenced in a study of T cell responses to AZD1222 COVID-19 vaccine. Produced via immunoSEQ multiplex PCR; TCRdb's table is partial and in-frame only. The sample includes roughly 120,000 clones, roughly nine tenths of them seen just once. The sample consisted of peripheral blood, taken on day 0 of AZD1222 vaccination. All receptors come from an adult in good health.

In this sample, this clone turned up a few times. The chain carries TRBV19 and TRBJ1-6; the D gene is possibly TRBD1 (5 bases). This CDR3 spans 15 amino acids. Germline values: CDR1 LNHDA, CDR2 SQIVND (reference sequence). The CDR3, as DNA: TGTGTGCCAGTAGGACTCCGACAGTTTAATTCACCCCTCCACTTT. Amino acid sequence: CVPVGLRQFNSPLHF.

This chain connects TRBV12-5 to TRBJ1-4, with 8 bases aligning to TRBD1. The CDR3 covers 18 residues. Germline assignment: CDR1 LGHNT and CDR2 FRNRAP. V shed 2 bases, J shed 1 base, and the junction held 9 bases outside the gene matches. As DNA, the CDR3 is TGTGCTAGTGGTTTGACGGGACAGGAAAGGGGAACTAATGAAAAACTGTTTTTT. Protein sequence: CASGLTGQERGTNEKLFF. The variable domain in full, completed from reference TRBV12-5 and TRBJ1-4, reads DARVTQTPRHKVTEMGQEVTMRCQPILGHNTVFWYRQTMMQGLELLAYFRNRAPLDDSGMPKDRFSAEMPDATLATLKIQPSEPRDSAVYFCASGLTGQERGTNEKLFFGSGTQLSVL.

The chain recombines TRBV15 with TRBJ1-2, with a tentative D call TRBD1 (6 bases). Germline loops: CDR1 LNHNV, CDR2 YYDKDF (reference sequence). The V and J ends lost 3 bases and 1 base respectively, with 9 bases between them. The CDR3 totals 14 residues. CDR3 coding DNA: TGTGCCACCAGCAGCGGGACACGTAACTATGGCTACACCTTC. Amino acids: CATSSGTRNYGYTF.

J is TRBJ1-1 and V is TRBV6-5; 10 nucleotides line up with TRBD1. Germline V lookup: CDR1 MNHEY, CDR2 SVGAGI. V was pared by 7 bases and J by 12 bases, with 8 bases of the junction left unmatched. The CDR3 contains 12 residues. CDR3 protein: CASNQWGQGPFF. The DNA for the CDR3 is TGTGCCAGCAATCAATGGGGACAGGGGCCTTTCTTT.

V is TRBV19 and J is TRBJ2-3; 7 bases line up with TRBD1. The V and J ends lost 10 bases and 3 bases, in that order; junction bases with no gene match: 7. The CDR3 covers 13 residues. Germline CDR1 and CDR2: LNHDA and SQIVND (reference sequence). The CDR3 DNA follows: TGTGCCATCGCGGACAGGCTTACAGATACGCAGTATTTT. Its protein product is CAIADRLTDTQYF.

V is TRBV5-6 and J is TRBJ1-1; D gene uncertain. This CDR3 spans 12 amino acids. Germline V gene lookup returns CDR1 SGHDT and CDR2 YYEEEE. Deletions cut 4 bases from V and 11 bases from J, with 15 bases between. The CDR3 region has the DNA TGTGCCAGCAGCCTTGGCGGTTTTGTGGCTTTCTTT. Its protein product is CASSLGGFVAFF.

V and J are TRBV5-1 and TRBJ1-1; no reliable D call. V gave up 4 bases and J gave up 2 bases, with 9 bases separating them. Germline CDR1 and CDR2: SGHRS and YFSETQ. The CDR3 runs to 13 residues. The CDR3 protein is CASSIRVNTEAFF. The DNA of the CDR3 is TGCGCCAGCAGCATCCGGGTTAACACTGAAGCTTTCTTT.

The CDR3 region is CASSYNNEQFF. CDR3 DNA: TGCGCCAGCAGCTACAACAATGAGCAGTTCTTC. The chain links TRBV5-1 to TRBJ2-1; D unclear. Trimming removed 3 bases from V and 5 bases from J, with 3 bases in between. Looked up from germline, CDR1 is SGHRS and CDR2 is YFSETQ. The CDR3 covers 11 residues. Complete variable domain (other parts from reference TRBV5-1 and TRBJ2-1): KAGVTQTPRYLIKTRGQQVTLSCSPISGHRSVSWYQQTPGQGLQFLFEYFSETQRNKGNFPGRFSGRQFSNSRSEMNVSTLELGDSALYLCASSYNNEQFFGPGTRLTVL.

The genes are TRBV29-1 and TRBJ2-1; 9 bases are shared with TRBD1. V shed 7 bases and J 8 bases; nucleotides not matched to a gene: 6. The CDR3 runs to 12 residues. The germline CDR1 and CDR2 sequences are SQVTM and ANQGSEA. The CDR3: CSAGQGSDEQFF. Here the CDR3 DNA reads TGCAGCGCCGGACAGGGGTCGGATGAGCAGTTCTTC.

J is TRBJ2-7 and V is TRBV5-1; D may be TRBD1 or TRBD2 (5 bases each). V was cut by 3 bases and J by 0 bases, with 13 bases left in between. The CDR3 runs to 15 residues. Per germline, CDR1 SGHRS and CDR2 YFSETQ. This CDR3 reads CASSSAPGTSYEQYF. The CDR3 nucleotides are TGCGCCAGCAGCTCGGCACCCGGGACCTCCTACGAGCAGTACTTC.

This clone showed up just a few times. The chain recombines TRBV6-6 with TRBJ1-1; D may be TRBD1 (5 bases). CDR1 is MNHNY, CDR2 SVGAGI, per germline (reference sequence). The CDR3 spans 12 residues. The V and J ends lost 7 bases and 7 bases respectively, with 13 bases between them. Here the CDR3 DNA reads TGTGCCAGCACAGGGACGTCAGTTGAAGCTTTCTTT. This gives the protein CASTGTSVEAFF.

This chain links TRBV10-1 with TRBJ1-1; no definite D call. There are 16 residues in the CDR3. Germline V CDR1 and CDR2: WNHNN, SYGVQD (reference sequence). Trimming removed 3 bases from V and 1 base from J, with 15 bases in between. CDR3 in DNA: TGCGCCAGCAGTGACCCCCCGGGGAGTCGGAACACTGAAGCTTTCTTT. Translated, it gives CASSDPPGSRNTEAFF.

This sequence joins TRBV24-1 and TRBJ2-3, with D perhaps matching TRBD2 (6 bases). The V and J ends lost 6 bases and 6 bases respectively, with 15 bases between them. The CDR3 length is 14 residues. The V gene's germline CDR1 is KGHDR and CDR2 SFDVKD. The CDR3 reads CATSYRGGGDTQYF. DNA for the CDR3: TGTGCCACCAGTTACCGGGGAGGCGGGGATACGCAGTATTTT.

The chain is built from TRBV7-8 and TRBJ2-6; D possibly corresponds to TRBD2 (5 bases). Trimming pared 4 bases from V and 4 bases from J, leaving 14 bases between. The V gene's germline CDR1 is SGHVS and CDR2 FQNEAQ. The CDR3 runs to 16 residues. In DNA form, the CDR3 reads TGTGCCAGCAGCTCCTCGGGAAAACCCGGGGCCAACGTCCTGACTTTC. It translates to CASSSSGKPGANVLTF.

CDR3: CASSYSGPPFNSPLHF. The DNA of the CDR3 is TGTGCCAGCAGTTACTCGGGTCCTCCCTTTAATTCACCCCTCCACTTT. The genes are TRBV6-5 and TRBJ1-6; D not certain. V dropped 0 bases and J dropped 6 bases, with 12 bases sitting between them. CDR3 size: 16 residues. The germline gives CDR1 MNHEY, CDR2 SVGAGI.

This clone was observed a single time. This rearrangement joins TRBV10-3 to TRBJ2-1, with TRBD2 matching 9 bases. Germline assignment: CDR1 ENHRY and CDR2 SYGVKD. This CDR3 comprises 16 residues. After removal of 0 bases from V and 2 bases from J, the junction contained 2 bases not matched to a gene. The CDR3 loop reads CAISESLAGAYNEQFF. DNA for the CDR3: TGTGCCATCAGTGAGTCCTTAGCGGGAGCCTACAATGAGCAGTTCTTC.

This clone has just a few counts. V and J are TRBV12-3 or TRBV12-4 and TRBJ1-1; D possibly corresponds to TRBD1 (6 bases). The germline V and J ends were trimmed by 8 bases and 5 bases, with 12 bases remaining between them. CDR3 length: 12 amino acids. This chain's CDR3 is CASHREETEAFF. The CDR3 nucleotides are TGTGCCAGCCACAGGGAGGAAACTGAAGCTTTCTTT.